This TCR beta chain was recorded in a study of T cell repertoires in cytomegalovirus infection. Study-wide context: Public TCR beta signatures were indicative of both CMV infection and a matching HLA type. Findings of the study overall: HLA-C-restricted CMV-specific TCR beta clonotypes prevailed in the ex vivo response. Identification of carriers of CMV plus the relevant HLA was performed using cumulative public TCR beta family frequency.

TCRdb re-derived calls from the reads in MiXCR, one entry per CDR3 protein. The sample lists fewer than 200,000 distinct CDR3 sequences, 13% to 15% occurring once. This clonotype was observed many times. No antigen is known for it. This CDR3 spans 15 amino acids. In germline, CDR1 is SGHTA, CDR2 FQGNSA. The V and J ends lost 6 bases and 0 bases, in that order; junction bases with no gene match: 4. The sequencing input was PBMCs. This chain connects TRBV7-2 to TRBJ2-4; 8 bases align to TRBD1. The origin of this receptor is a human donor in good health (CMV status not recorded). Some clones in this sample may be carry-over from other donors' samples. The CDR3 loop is CASRLTGEAKNIQYF. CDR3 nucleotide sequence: TGTGCCAGCAGACTGACAGGGGAAGCCAAAAACATTCAGTACTTC.